What follows is one T cell receptor beta chain and its context. Treatment here: roughly 19 received Ad26.COV2.S at low or high dose, single or two shots; roughly 5 received placebo; per-sample allocation not given. Material that was analyzed had been drawn on day 63 after the first vaccine or placebo injection. Expression of Wuhan-strain SARS-CoV-2 spike came from the Ad26 vector that formed the vaccine. The CDR3 is 14 residues long. Germline V CDR1 and CDR2: MNHNY, SVGAGI (reference sequence). J was trimmed by 0 bases and V by 6 bases; bases with no gene match: 5. These data are taken from a study of Ad26.COV2.S vaccination and SARS-CoV-2 variants. Background on the study: Administration of Ad26.COV2.S was intramuscular, either once or twice 56 days apart.

Sequencing was performed with immunoSEQ multiplex PCR; in TCRdb, only in-frame clones are kept and a portion is missing. This sample carries hundreds of thousands of clones, 70% to 90% of them seen once, and the ten largest clones take roughly 1.5%. This specimen consisted of peripheral blood, obtained in a trial of Ad26.COV2.S vaccine versus placebo. This sequence originates from a person between 18 and 60 years old who received the Ad26.COV2.S COVID-19 vaccine or a placebo. The rearrangement uses TRBV6-6 and TRBJ2-7, with 7 positions matching TRBD1. The CDR3 sequence: CASRGQTSSYEQYF. The CDR3 DNA follows: TGTGCCAGCAGGGGACAGACGAGCTCCTACGAGCAGTACTTC.